These 18 T cell receptor beta chains originate from one sample sequenced in a study of graft-versus-host responses after intestinal transplantation. Clones were read by immunoSEQ multiplex PCR, and TCRdb kept only the in-frame ones, dropping some. The sample carries 75,000 to 100,000 clones, more than 80% recorded once. The sequenced sample was PBMCs, obtained around 450 days after intestinal transplant. The source is a human patient who received an intestinal transplant, so some T cells may come from the graft donor.

Comments on this clone: Other DNA sequences in this sample translate to the same CDR3. The chain links TRBV5-1 to TRBJ1-1; TRBD1 agrees at 7 bases. The germline gives CDR1 SGHRS, CDR2 YFSETQ. The junction had 2 bases not matched to a gene; V was cut back by 4 bases and J by 5 bases. CDR3 length: 12 amino acids. The CDR3, as DNA: TGCGCCAGCAGCCCGGACAGGACTGAAGCTTTCTTT. Encoded protein: CASSPDRTEAFF.

This clone was detected only a few times. The genes are TRBV2 and TRBJ2-7, with no clear D. CDR1 and CDR2 from the germline V gene are SNHLY and FYNNEI. The CDR3 sequence is 11 residues long. With 10 bases removed from V and 1 base from J, the gap between germline ends came to 8 bases. The DNA of the CDR3 is TGTGCCACCCGGCGATCCTACGAGCAGTACTTC. Its translation: CATRRSYEQYF. The full variable domain, in which reference TRBV2 and TRBJ2-7 provide the parts outside the CDR3, is EPEVTQTPSHQVTQMGQEVILRCVPISNHLYFYWYRQILGQKVEFLVSFYNNEISEKSEIFDDQFSVERPDGSNFTLKIRSTKLEDSAMYFCATRRSYEQYFGPGTRLTVT.

This rearrangement joins TRBV7-9 to TRBJ2-6; 9 bases are shared with TRBD1. The CDR3 has 16 amino acids. Germline V lookup: CDR1 SEHNR, CDR2 FQNEAQ (reference sequence). The V and J ends lost 5 bases and 2 bases, in that order; junction bases with no gene match: 4. In DNA form, the CDR3 reads TGTGCCAGCAGCCGACGGGACAGGGCTGGGGCCAACGTCCTGACTTTC. It translates to CASSRRDRAGANVLTF.

V is TRBV19 and J is TRBJ1-5; weak D call: TRBD1 (5 bases). Germline values: CDR1 LNHDA, CDR2 SQIVND (reference sequence). The germline V and J ends were trimmed by 11 bases and 0 bases, with 8 bases remaining between them. The CDR3 sequence is 12 residues long. In DNA form, the CDR3 reads TGTGCCGGGGGGGTTAGCAATCAGCCCCAGCATTTT. Protein product: CAGGVSNQPQHF. The full variable domain, with the rest looked up from reference TRBV19 and TRBJ1-5, is DGGITQSPKYLFRKEGQNVTLSCEQNLNHDAMYWYRQDPGQGLRLIYYSQIVNDFQKGDIAEGYSVSREKKESFPLTVTSAQKNPTAFYLCAGGVSNQPQHFGDGTRLSIL.

V gene TRBV19 combines with J gene TRBJ2-3; D unresolved. The CDR3 covers 13 residues. Deletions cut 4 bases from V and 6 bases from J, with 11 bases between. Germline V gives CDR1 LNHDA, CDR2 SQIVND (reference sequence). The CDR3 bases are TGTGCCAGTAGTAGGACCCCTCGGGATACGCAGTATTTT. It translates to CASSRTPRDTQYF.

This chain joins TRBV9 and TRBJ2-7; D is unresolved. This CDR3 comprises 15 residues. Germline V gene data show CDR1 as SGDLS and CDR2 as YYNGEE. V was pared by 4 bases and J by 4 bases, with 18 bases between. The chain's CDR3 is CASSQSGNIRYEQYF. Here the CDR3 DNA reads TGTGCCAGCAGCCAGTCTGGGAACATTCGGTACGAGCAGTACTTC.

This clone was seen a single time. The rearrangement links TRBV6-6 to TRBJ2-7; 12 bases map to TRBD2. With V trimmed by 0 bases and J by 3 bases, 3 bases remained unmatched. The CDR3 is 16 amino acids. In germline, CDR1 is MNHNY, CDR2 SVGAGI (reference sequence). DNA of the CDR3: TGTGCCAGCAGTTACTCGGGACTAGCGGGTAACTACGAGCAGTACTTC. As protein: CASSYSGLAGNYEQYF.

The chain employs TRBV19 and TRBJ2-7, with 8 bases that match TRBD1. Germline CDR1 is LNHDA and CDR2 is SQIVND (reference sequence). The V gene end was trimmed by 5 bases and the J gene end by 0 bases; junction bases not matched to a gene: 3. This CDR3 spans 14 amino acids. The CDR3, as DNA: TGTGCCAGTAGTCAGGGGGCCTACTCCTACGAGCAGTACTTC. It is translated as CASSQGAYSYEQYF. Together with reference TRBV19 and TRBJ2-7, the CDR3 gives the full variable domain: DGGITQSPKYLFRKEGQNVTLSCEQNLNHDAMYWYRQDPGQGLRLIYYSQIVNDFQKGDIAEGYSVSREKKESFPLTVTSAQKNPTAFYLCASSQGAYSYEQYFGPGTRLTVT.

The J gene is TRBJ2-7, the V gene TRBV27; possibly TRBD2 for D (6 bases). In germline, CDR1 is MNHEY, CDR2 SMNVEV (reference sequence). V was clipped by 1 base and J by 1 base, with 11 bases between them. The CDR3 is 15 amino acids. The chain's CDR3 is CASSLWRGRSYEQYF. CDR3 nucleotide sequence: TGTGCCAGCAGTTTATGGAGGGGCAGATCCTACGAGCAGTACTTC.

V usage is TRBV19 and J usage is TRBJ2-7; 9 nucleotides match TRBD1. CDR1 and CDR2 (germline): LNHDA, SQIVND (reference sequence). This CDR3 has 16 residues. V shed 6 bases, J shed 6 bases, and the junction held 15 bases outside the gene matches. CDR3 nucleotides: TGTGCCAGTAGGCCTGGGACAGGGAAATTTTCTTCCGAGCAGTACTTC. Translation gives CASRPGTGKFSSEQYF.

The V gene is TRBV7-2, the J gene TRBJ2-1; 9 nucleotides align to TRBD2. Germline lookup yields CDR1 SGHTA and CDR2 FQGNSA. The CDR3 has 15 residues. V was clipped by 3 bases and J by 6 bases; unmatched bases: 6. The CDR3 coding sequence is TGTGCCAGCAGCTTTTCCGGCGGGGGGGCCAATGAGCAGTTCTTC. Translation gives CASSFSGGGANEQFF.

V and J are TRBV29-1 and TRBJ1-1; no reliable D call. Germline V gene sequence: CDR1 SQVTM, CDR2 ANQGSEA. The CDR3 sequence is 10 residues long. With 3 bases removed from V and 5 bases from J, the gap between germline ends came to 4 bases. The CDR3 region has the DNA TGCAGCGTTGACCGAACTGAAGCTTTCTTT. Its translation: CSVDRTEAFF. The variable domain in full, with the rest retrieved from reference TRBV29-1 and TRBJ1-1, is SAVISQKPSRDICQRGTSLTIQCQVDSQVTMMFWYRQQPGQSLTLIATANQGSEATYESGFVIDKFPISRPNLTFSTLTVSNMSPEDSSIYLCSVDRTEAFFGQGTRLTVV.

This clone was seen once. The rearrangement joins TRBV21-1 to TRBJ2-4. TRBV21-1 is described as a pseudogene. This CDR3 is 18 amino acids long. The CDR3 here is CASSKVFVGYLAKNIQYF. CDR3 nucleotide sequence: TGTGCCAGCAGCAAAGTTTTCGTTGGATACCTAGCCAAAAACATTCAGTACTTC.

The chain uses TRBV19 and TRBJ2-7; D tentatively reads TRBD1 or TRBD2 (5 bases each). V was pared by 8 bases and J by 7 bases, with 9 bases between. Germline-derived CDR1 and CDR2 are LNHDA and SQIVND (reference sequence). The CDR3 covers 10 residues. The DNA for the CDR3 is TGTGCCAGTGGGACGGCGGAGCAGTACTTC. Its protein is CASGTAEQYF.

V is TRBV10-1 and J is TRBJ1-4, with a tentative D call TRBD1 (6 bases). Germline lookup yields CDR1 WNHNN and CDR2 SYGVQD (reference sequence). This CDR3 contains 15 residues. The V end lost 6 bases, the J end lost 10 bases, and 21 bases lay between the germline ends. The CDR3 spells CASRPGGAITVKLFF. CDR3 coding DNA: TGCGCCAGCAGACCGGGGGGGGCTATTACTGTAAAACTGTTTTTT.

The rearrangement links TRBV4-1 to TRBJ2-3, with TRBD2 matching over 11 bases. This CDR3 region has 18 residues. V shed 0 bases, J shed 2 bases, and the junction held 7 bases outside the gene matches. Per the germline V gene, CDR1 is MGHRA and CDR2 is YSYEKL. This CDR3 is CASSQDRLAGSVTDTQYF. CDR3 DNA: TGCGCCAGCAGCCAAGATCGACTAGCGGGGTCGGTCACAGATACGCAGTATTTT.

This chain uses TRBV9 with TRBJ2-7, with TRBD1 matching over 8 bases. CDR1 SGDLS and CDR2 YYNGEE come from the germline V gene. The length of the CDR3 is 15 residues. Unmatched junction bases numbered 4, after V lost 1 base and J lost 1 base. CDR3 residues: CASSVTGGSSYEQYF. The CDR3, as DNA: TGTGCCAGCAGCGTAACAGGGGGTAGTTCCTACGAGCAGTACTTC.

This clone was seen a few times. The chain uses TRBV7-9 and TRBJ2-7; 7 positions match TRBD2. This CDR3 comprises 12 residues. After removal of 10 bases from V and 5 bases from J, the junction contained 8 bases not matched to a gene. In germline, CDR1 is SEHNR, CDR2 FQNEAQ (reference sequence). The CDR3 here is CAMGHGGNEQYF. In nucleotides, the CDR3 is TGTGCCATGGGGCACGGGGGGAACGAGCAGTACTTC.